These T cell receptor beta chains were read from a single sample in a study of cytomegalovirus exposure and HLA in healthy donors. The protocol was immunoSEQ multiplex PCR, while the TCRdb copy is restricted to in-frame clones and leaves out a portion. The table has roughly 250,000 clones, 84% seen once. Sequences were obtained from PBMCs. The receptors were gathered from a woman aged 40 to 55 in good health and CMV-seropositive. CDR3s include the opening cysteine and the closing phenylalanine or tryptophan. The order of the fields is clone size, V gene, J gene, D gene, CDR3 DNA, CDR3 protein. The D gene is left open where the match is weak. Not every row has a clone size; where given, it reads once, few, many or a size class.

abundance: .; v_gene: TRBV19; j_gene: TRBJ2-7; d_gene: TRBD1; CDR3nt: TGTGCCAGTAGTACTCGCGGGACAGGGGTAGGATTTTTCTCCTACGAGCAGTACTTC; CDR3aa: CASSTRGTGVGFFSYEQYF
abundance: .; v_gene: TRBV5-1; j_gene: TRBJ2-1; d_gene: TRBD2; CDR3nt: TGCGCCAGCAGCTTGGAGGTTAGCGGGACACCCTACAATGAGCAGTTCTTC; CDR3aa: CASSLEVSGTPYNEQFF
abundance: .; v_gene: TRBV27; j_gene: TRBJ2-1; d_gene: TRBD2; CDR3nt: TGTGCCAGCAGCCCCTCGGGGACTAGCGGCAGTGAGCAGTTCTTC; CDR3aa: CASSPSGTSGSEQFF
abundance: .; v_gene: TRBV6-5; j_gene: TRBJ1-1; d_gene: .; CDR3nt: TGTGCCAGCAGTTCAGGGGTAAAAGCTTCCTTT; CDR3aa: CASSSGVKASF
abundance: .; v_gene: TRBV10-3; j_gene: TRBJ2-3; d_gene: TRBD2; CDR3nt: TGTGCCACCAAAGCGGGAGGGGGAGATACGCAGTATTTT; CDR3aa: CATKAGGGDTQYF
abundance: .; v_gene: TRBV30; j_gene: TRBJ1-2; d_gene: TRBD1; CDR3nt: TGTGCCTGGAAACCGGGACAGGGTGCTATCGGCTACACCTTC; CDR3aa: CAWKPGQGAIGYTF
abundance: .; v_gene: TRBV4-3; j_gene: TRBJ2-4; d_gene: TRBD2; CDR3nt: TGCGCCAGCAGCGCCGAACCAGCGGGAGGCAACATTCAGTACTTC; CDR3aa: CASSAEPAGGNIQYF
abundance: .; v_gene: TRBV27; j_gene: TRBJ2-7; d_gene: TRBD2; CDR3nt: TGTGCCAGCAGTTATACTAGCGGGAGGACGATTAGGGAGCAGTACTTC; CDR3aa: CASSYTSGRTIREQYF
abundance: .; v_gene: TRBV9; j_gene: TRBJ2-7; d_gene: TRBD2; CDR3nt: TGTGCCAGCAGCCTTGGGGTAGCGGGAGTCGCCTACGAGCAGTACTTC; CDR3aa: CASSLGVAGVAYEQYF
abundance: .; v_gene: TRBV7-9; j_gene: TRBJ1-6; d_gene: .; CDR3nt: TGTGCCAGCAGCCGATTGGAGGGTAACGGTTCACCCCTCCACTTT; CDR3aa: CASSRLEGNGSPLHF
abundance: .; v_gene: TRBV29-1; j_gene: TRBJ2-3; d_gene: TRBD2; CDR3nt: TGCAGCGTTGAAGCTAGCGGGGCCAGCACAGATACGCAGTATTTT; CDR3aa: CSVEASGASTDTQYF
abundance: .; v_gene: TRBV28; j_gene: TRBJ1-2; d_gene: .; CDR3nt: TGTGCCAGCTCCGTAGCGCTTATAGGCTACACCTTC; CDR3aa: CASSVALIGYTF
abundance: .; v_gene: TRBV5-1; j_gene: TRBJ1-4; d_gene: TRBD1; CDR3nt: TGCGCCAGCAGCCCAGGCGGGACAGGGGGTAATGAAAAACTGTTCTTT; CDR3aa: CASSPGGTGGNEKLFF
abundance: .; v_gene: TRBV18; j_gene: TRBJ2-1; d_gene: TRBD2; CDR3nt: TGTGCCAGCTCAACCCGACTAGCGGGAGAGGGCAATGAGCAGTTCTTC; CDR3aa: CASSTRLAGEGNEQFF
abundance: .; v_gene: TRBV5-1; j_gene: TRBJ1-1; d_gene: .; CDR3nt: TGCGCCAGCAGCTTGGGACACATGAACACTGAAGCTTTCTTT; CDR3aa: CASSLGHMNTEAFF
abundance: once; v_gene: TRBV15; j_gene: TRBJ1-5; d_gene: TRBD1; CDR3nt: TGTGCCACCAGCAGAGATTCGACAGGGGTCGGCAATCAGCCCCAGCATTTT; CDR3aa: CATSRDSTGVGNQPQHF
abundance: .; v_gene: TRBV7-9; j_gene: TRBJ1-4; d_gene: .; CDR3nt: TGTGCCAGCTCTTTCCGCGGGGGGGATGAAAAACTGTTTTTT; CDR3aa: CASSFRGGDEKLFF
abundance: .; v_gene: TRBV11-2; j_gene: TRBJ1-1; d_gene: .; CDR3nt: TGTGCCAGCAGCTTAGAGGGGGGTGCCGGAACTGAAGCTTTCTTT; CDR3aa: CASSLEGGAGTEAFF
abundance: .; v_gene: TRBV6-5; j_gene: TRBJ1-2; d_gene: TRBD1; CDR3nt: TGTGCCAGCACCGACAGGGTGGGCGGCTACACCTTC; CDR3aa: CASTDRVGGYTF
abundance: .; v_gene: TRBV21-1; j_gene: TRBJ2-4; d_gene: .; CDR3nt: TGTGCCAGCAGCAGACTCCTAGCCAAAAACATTCAGTACTTC; CDR3aa: CASSRLLAKNIQYF
abundance: .; v_gene: TRBV4-3; j_gene: TRBJ2-5; d_gene: TRBD1; CDR3nt: TGCGCCAGCAGCCAAGAAGACAGGGAAGAAGAGACCCAGTACTTC; CDR3aa: CASSQEDREEETQYF
abundance: .; v_gene: TRBV27; j_gene: TRBJ2-1; d_gene: .; CDR3nt: TGTGCCAGCAGTCTACTCGCGGGGCCCTACAATGAGCAGTTCTTC; CDR3aa: CASSLLAGPYNEQFF
abundance: .; v_gene: TRBV10-3; j_gene: TRBJ2-1; d_gene: .; CDR3nt: TGTGCCATCAGTGGCCTAAGCGGTGACAATGAGCAGTTCTTC; CDR3aa: CAISGLSGDNEQFF
abundance: .; v_gene: TRBV7-2; j_gene: TRBJ2-1; d_gene: TRBD1; CDR3nt: TGTGCCAGCAGCTCCCGGGACAGGGTACATGAGCAGTTCTTC; CDR3aa: CASSSRDRVHEQFF
abundance: .; v_gene: TRBV11-3; j_gene: TRBJ2-5; d_gene: .; CDR3nt: TGTGCCAGCAGCTTAGCGGAGACCCAGTACTTC; CDR3aa: CASSLAETQYF
abundance: .; v_gene: TRBV19; j_gene: TRBJ2-7; d_gene: TRBD1; CDR3nt: TGTGCCAGTAGTATCTTAGACAGGGGTCCGGACAACGAGCAGTACTTC; CDR3aa: CASSILDRGPDNEQYF
abundance: .; v_gene: TRBV30; j_gene: TRBJ2-1; d_gene: TRBD2; CDR3nt: TGTGCCTGGAGTGCCGGGACTAGCGCCTACAATGAGCAGTTCTTC; CDR3aa: CAWSAGTSAYNEQFF
abundance: .; v_gene: TRBV27; j_gene: TRBJ1-2; d_gene: .; CDR3nt: TGTGCCAGCAGCCTATCAAACAGAGACGGCTACACCTTC; CDR3aa: CASSLSNRDGYTF
abundance: .; v_gene: TRBV27; j_gene: TRBJ2-7; d_gene: TRBD2; CDR3nt: TGTGCCAGCACCCCTATTTATGCAGCGGGAGGTCACCGTTCTACCTACGAGCAGTACTTC; CDR3aa: CASTPIYAAGGHRSTYEQYF
abundance: once; v_gene: TRBV5-4; j_gene: TRBJ2-1; d_gene: TRBD2; CDR3nt: TGTGCCAGCAGCAGTGGGACTAGCGGGGCCTCCGTACAATATGAGCAGTTCTTC; CDR3aa: CASSSGTSGASVQYEQFF
abundance: .; v_gene: TRBV28; j_gene: TRBJ2-1; d_gene: TRBD2; CDR3nt: TGTGCCAGCAGTTTAGTGCGGACTAGCGATAATGAGCAGTTCTTC; CDR3aa: CASSLVRTSDNEQFF
abundance: .; v_gene: TRBV19; j_gene: TRBJ2-6; d_gene: .; CDR3nt: TGTGCCAGTAGTATTGAAAGGGCGAGGGCTGGGGCCAACGTCCTGACTTTC; CDR3aa: CASSIERARAGANVLTF
abundance: .; v_gene: TRBV6-1; j_gene: TRBJ2-3; d_gene: .; CDR3nt: TGTGCCAGCAGACAGGGCGTTCCAGATACGCAGTATTTT; CDR3aa: CASRQGVPDTQYF
abundance: .; v_gene: TRBV25-1; j_gene: TRBJ2-5; d_gene: .; CDR3nt: TGTGCCAGCAGTGACAGGGATGGGGAGACCCAGTACTTC; CDR3aa: CASSDRDGETQYF
abundance: .; v_gene: TRBV19; j_gene: TRBJ2-2; d_gene: TRBD2; CDR3nt: TGTGCCAGTAGTATAACTAGCGGGGCGAACACCGGGGAGCTGTTTTTT; CDR3aa: CASSITSGANTGELFF
abundance: .; v_gene: TRBV7-9; j_gene: TRBJ2-2; d_gene: TRBD2; CDR3nt: TGTGCCAGCAGCCAACAAGCCGGGACTAGCCTCGGGGAGCTGTTTTTT; CDR3aa: CASSQQAGTSLGELFF
abundance: .; v_gene: TRBV30; j_gene: TRBJ1-6; d_gene: .; CDR3nt: TGTGCCTGGAGTGTGGGCCAGGTTAATTCACCCCTCCACTTT; CDR3aa: CAWSVGQVNSPLHF
abundance: .; v_gene: TRBV7-9; j_gene: TRBJ2-2; d_gene: .; CDR3nt: TGTGCCAGCAGCCAAGTGTGGCAGGGGAACACCGGGGAGCTGTTTTTT; CDR3aa: CASSQVWQGNTGELFF
abundance: .; v_gene: TRBV11-3; j_gene: TRBJ2-3; d_gene: .; CDR3nt: TGTGCCAGCAGCTTAACGGCGGGGACAGATACGCAGTATTTT; CDR3aa: CASSLTAGTDTQYF
abundance: few; v_gene: TRBV4-2; j_gene: TRBJ2-1; d_gene: .; CDR3nt: TGTGCCAGCAGCCAAGATCTTACAGGGGCGGGATGGGGCAATGAGCAGTTCTTC; CDR3aa: CASSQDLTGAGWGNEQFF
abundance: .; v_gene: TRBV27; j_gene: TRBJ2-7; d_gene: TRBD1; CDR3nt: TGTGCCAGCAGTTTGGGACAGAAACCCTACGAGCAGTACTTC; CDR3aa: CASSLGQKPYEQYF
abundance: few; v_gene: TRBV7-9; j_gene: TRBJ2-5; d_gene: TRBD2; CDR3nt: TGTGCCAGCAGCTTGGGGAGGGAGGGCGGAAGAGAAACCCAGTACTTC; CDR3aa: CASSLGREGGRETQYF
abundance: .; v_gene: TRBV28; j_gene: TRBJ1-2; d_gene: TRBD1; CDR3nt: TGTGCCACCAAAACGGGACAGGGAGGCTATGGCTACACCTTC; CDR3aa: CATKTGQGGYGYTF
abundance: .; v_gene: TRBV7-2; j_gene: TRBJ1-5; d_gene: .; CDR3nt: TGTGCCAGCAGCTTGGTCCAGAATCAGCCCCAGCATTTT; CDR3aa: CASSLVQNQPQHF
abundance: .; v_gene: TRBV5-8; j_gene: TRBJ2-7; d_gene: .; CDR3nt: TGTGCCAGCAGCCCCCGCTACGAGCAGTACTTC; CDR3aa: CASSPRYEQYF
abundance: .; v_gene: TRBV30; j_gene: TRBJ1-1; d_gene: TRBD1; CDR3nt: TGTGCCTGGAGTCCCTGGACAGGGATCCGGACTGAAGCTTTCTTT; CDR3aa: CAWSPWTGIRTEAFF
abundance: .; v_gene: TRBV28; j_gene: TRBJ1-2; d_gene: TRBD1; CDR3nt: TGTGCCAGCAGGCTAACAGGGGGGGCTGGCTACACCTTC; CDR3aa: CASRLTGGAGYTF
abundance: .; v_gene: TRBV7-8; j_gene: TRBJ2-7; d_gene: TRBD2; CDR3nt: TGTGCCAGCAGCTTAGCTACACCGGGACTAGCGGGGTACGAGCAGTACTTC; CDR3aa: CASSLATPGLAGYEQYF
abundance: .; v_gene: TRBV19; j_gene: TRBJ2-1; d_gene: TRBD2; CDR3nt: TGTGCCAGTAGTATAGATAGGGCTAGCGGGAGTTACAATGAGCAGTTCTTC; CDR3aa: CASSIDRASGSYNEQFF